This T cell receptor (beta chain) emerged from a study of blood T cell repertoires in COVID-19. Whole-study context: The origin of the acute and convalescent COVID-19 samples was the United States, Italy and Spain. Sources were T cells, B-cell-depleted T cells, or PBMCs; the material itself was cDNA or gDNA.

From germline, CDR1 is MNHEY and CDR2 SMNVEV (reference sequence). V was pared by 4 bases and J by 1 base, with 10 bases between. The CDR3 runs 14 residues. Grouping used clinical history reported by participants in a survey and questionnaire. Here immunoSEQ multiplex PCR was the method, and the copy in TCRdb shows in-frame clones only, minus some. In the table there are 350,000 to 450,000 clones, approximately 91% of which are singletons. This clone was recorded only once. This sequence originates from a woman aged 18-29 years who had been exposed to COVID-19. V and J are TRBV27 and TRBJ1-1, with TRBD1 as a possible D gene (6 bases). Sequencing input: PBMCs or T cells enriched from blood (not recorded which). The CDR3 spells CASSSQGWNTEAFF. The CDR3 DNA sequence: TGTGCCAGCAGTTCTCAGGGGTGGAACACTGAAGCTTTCTTT.